This T cell receptor beta chain was found in a study of CXCR3-negative and CXCR3-positive naive CD8 T cells. Libraries were UMI-labeled 5' RACE TRB cDNA. Reanalyzing the 5' RACE reads, TCRdb keeps one entry per CDR3 protein, without DNA. The listing contains around 50,000 distinct CDR3 sequences. The CDR3 spans 14 residues. Germline CDR1 MNHEY, CDR2 SVGEGT. Sequencing was performed on memory CD8+ T cells from blood. The sequence was obtained from a human donor in good health. Some clones in this sample may be carry-over from other donors' samples. The chain uses TRBV6-2 or TRBV6-3 and TRBJ2-6. CDR3 region: CASTKVTGANVLTF.